This paragraph covers one TCR beta chain sequence. The sample originates from a study of blood T cell repertoires in COVID-19. About the study: Specimens from acute and convalescent COVID-19 originated in the United States, Italy and Spain.

The CDR3 extends over 14 amino acids. CDR1 is LGHNA, CDR2 YSLEER, per germline. Trimming stripped 0 bases from V and 2 bases from J, with 7 bases between. In the original workflow: Reference gene primers were amplified, and this amplification served to estimate nucleated cell counts. Libraries were prepared by immunoSEQ multiplex PCR; TCRdb keeps only in-frame clonotypes and omits some of them. That table supplies the V and J calls and clone size; D and trimming were determined from the DNA. Among under 200,000 clones listed, about 85% were seen once. Sequencing was done on a sample of peripheral blood. This sequence was found in a man aged 70 or older who had recovered from COVID-19. V gene TRBV4-3 combines with J gene TRBJ1-1, with unresolved D. The CDR3 loop reads CASSQENSNTEAFF. DNA for the CDR3: TGCGCCAGCAGCCAAGAGAACAGCAACACTGAAGCTTTCTTT.